The clone carrying this TCR beta chain is a singleton in its sample. Its target is not known. MiXCR was run by TCRdb on the reads, yielding one entry per CDR3 protein. The table records some 20,000 distinct CDR3 sequences, about half of them present only once. These data originate in a study of type 1 regulatory T cells. About the research overall: T-allo10 is an in vitro-generated, Tr1-enriched CD4 T cell product specific for alloantigen.

The CDR3 consists of 14 residues. Germline V gene sequence: CDR1 DFQATT, CDR2 SNEGSKA (reference sequence). The V call is TRBV20-1, the J call TRBJ2-1; the match to TRBD1 covers 9 bases. Sequenced material: cultured T cells, either the whole culture or a sorted T cell fraction (not recorded which). This clonotype was sampled from a human donor in good health. The CDR3 nucleotides read TGCAGGGCCCCTTATAACAGGGGGCCAGGTACGCAGTTCTTC. Its protein is CRAPYNRGPGTQFF.